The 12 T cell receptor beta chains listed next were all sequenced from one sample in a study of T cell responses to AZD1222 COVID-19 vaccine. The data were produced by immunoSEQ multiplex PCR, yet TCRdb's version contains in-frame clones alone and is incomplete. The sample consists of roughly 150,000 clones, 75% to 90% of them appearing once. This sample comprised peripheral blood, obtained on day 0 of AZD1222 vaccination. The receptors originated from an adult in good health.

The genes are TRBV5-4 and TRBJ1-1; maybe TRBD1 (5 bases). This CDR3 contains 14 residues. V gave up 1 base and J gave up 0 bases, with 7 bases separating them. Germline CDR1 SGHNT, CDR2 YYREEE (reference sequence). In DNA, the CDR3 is TGTGCCAGCAGCTTGCAGGGAGTGAACACTGAAGCTTTCTTT. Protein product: CASSLQGVNTEAFF.

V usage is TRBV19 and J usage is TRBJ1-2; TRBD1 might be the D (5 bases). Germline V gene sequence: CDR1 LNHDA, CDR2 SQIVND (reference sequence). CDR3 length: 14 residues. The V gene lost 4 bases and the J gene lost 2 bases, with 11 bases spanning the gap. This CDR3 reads CASSTPDRNYGYTF. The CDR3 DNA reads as TGTGCCAGTAGTACCCCAGACAGAAACTATGGCTACACCTTC.

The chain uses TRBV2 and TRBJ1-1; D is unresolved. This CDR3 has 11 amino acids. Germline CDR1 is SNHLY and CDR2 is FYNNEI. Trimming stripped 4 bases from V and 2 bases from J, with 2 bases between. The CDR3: CASSVNTEAFF. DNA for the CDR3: TGTGCCAGCAGTGTCAACACTGAAGCTTTCTTT.

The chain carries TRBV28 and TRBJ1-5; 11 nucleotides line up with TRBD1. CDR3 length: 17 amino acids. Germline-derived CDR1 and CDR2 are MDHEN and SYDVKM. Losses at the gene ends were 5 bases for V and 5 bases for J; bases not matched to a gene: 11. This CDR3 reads CASSGELGQGAYQPQHF. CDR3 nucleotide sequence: TGTGCCAGCAGTGGGGAGCTTGGACAGGGGGCTTATCAGCCCCAGCATTTT. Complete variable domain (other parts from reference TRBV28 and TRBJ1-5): DVKVTQSSRYLVKRTGEKVFLECVQDMDHENMFWYRQDPGLGLRLIYFSYDVKMKEKGDIPEGYSVSREKKERFSLILESASTNQTSMYLCASSGELGQGAYQPQHFGDGTRLSIL.

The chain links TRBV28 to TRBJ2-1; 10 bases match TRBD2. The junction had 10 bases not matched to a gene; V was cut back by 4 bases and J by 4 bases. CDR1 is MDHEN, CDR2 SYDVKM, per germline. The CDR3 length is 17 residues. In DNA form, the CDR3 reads TGTGCCAGCAGTTCGGGGCTAGCGGGGGAAAGATACAATGAGCAGTTCTTC. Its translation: CASSSGLAGERYNEQFF.

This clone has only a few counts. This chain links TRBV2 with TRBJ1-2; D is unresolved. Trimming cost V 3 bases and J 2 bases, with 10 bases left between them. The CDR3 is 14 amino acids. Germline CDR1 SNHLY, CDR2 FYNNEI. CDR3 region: CASSEGSKNYGYTF. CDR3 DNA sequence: TGTGCCAGCAGTGAGGGCAGTAAGAACTATGGCTACACCTTC.

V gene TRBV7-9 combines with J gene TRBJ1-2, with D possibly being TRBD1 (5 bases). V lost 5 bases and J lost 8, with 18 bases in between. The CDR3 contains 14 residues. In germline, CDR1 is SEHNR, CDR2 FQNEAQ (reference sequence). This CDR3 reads CASSPPTSGGGYTF. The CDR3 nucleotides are TGTGCCAGCAGCCCACCGACTAGCGGGGGAGGCTACACCTTC. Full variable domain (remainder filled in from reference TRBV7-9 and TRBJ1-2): DTGVSQNPRHKITKRGQNVTFRCDPISEHNRLYWYRQTLGQGPEFLTYFQNEAQLEKSRLLSDRFSAERPKGSFSTLEIQRTEQGDSAMYLCASSPPTSGGGYTFGSGTRLTVV.

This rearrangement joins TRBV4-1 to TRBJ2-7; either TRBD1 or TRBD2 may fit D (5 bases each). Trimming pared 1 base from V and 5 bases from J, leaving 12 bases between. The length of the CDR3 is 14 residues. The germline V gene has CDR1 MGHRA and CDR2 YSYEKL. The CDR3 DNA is TGCGCCAGCAGCCAAGTGGGGCCCGGGGACGAGCAGTACTTC. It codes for CASSQVGPGDEQYF.

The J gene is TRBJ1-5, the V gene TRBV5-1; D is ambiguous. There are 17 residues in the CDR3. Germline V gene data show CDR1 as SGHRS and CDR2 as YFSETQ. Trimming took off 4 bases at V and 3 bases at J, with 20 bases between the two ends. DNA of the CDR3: TGCGCCAGCAGCCCGGGATGGTCTTCCGGGGACAATCAGCCCCAGCATTTT. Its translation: CASSPGWSSGDNQPQHF. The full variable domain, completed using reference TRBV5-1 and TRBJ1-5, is KAGVTQTPRYLIKTRGQQVTLSCSPISGHRSVSWYQQTPGQGLQFLFEYFSETQRNKGNFPGRFSGRQFSNSRSEMNVSTLELGDSALYLCASSPGWSSGDNQPQHFGDGTRLSIL.

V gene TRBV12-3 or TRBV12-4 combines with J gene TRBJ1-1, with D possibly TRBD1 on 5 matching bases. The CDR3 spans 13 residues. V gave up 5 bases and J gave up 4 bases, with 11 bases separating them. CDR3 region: CASSRDSITEAFF. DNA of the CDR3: TGTGCCAGCAGTCGAGACAGTATCACTGAAGCTTTCTTT.

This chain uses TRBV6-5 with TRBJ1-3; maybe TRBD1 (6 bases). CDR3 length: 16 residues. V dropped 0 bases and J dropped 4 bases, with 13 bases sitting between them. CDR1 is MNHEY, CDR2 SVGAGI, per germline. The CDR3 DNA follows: TGTGCCAGCAGTTACTCGATTGGGGGGGCGGGAAACACCATATATTTT. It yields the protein CASSYSIGGAGNTIYF.

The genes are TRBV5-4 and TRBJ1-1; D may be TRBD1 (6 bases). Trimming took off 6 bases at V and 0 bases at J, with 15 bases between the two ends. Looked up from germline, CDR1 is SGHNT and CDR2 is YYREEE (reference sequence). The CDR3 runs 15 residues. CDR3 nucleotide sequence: TGTGCCAGCACCATTGGGGGGGGCTTGAACACTGAAGCTTTCTTT. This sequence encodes CASTIGGGLNTEAFF.